One and the same sample provided the 7 T cell receptor beta chains below, sequenced in a study of beta chain features in type 1 diabetes. Broader study findings: In every one of the four CD4+ subsets, TCRB CDR3s were moderately but significantly shorter in Type 1 diabetes patients.

The antigens for these receptors are not known. Sequencing targeted expressed TCRB transcripts, as all isolated RNA had been reverse transcribed. TCRdb's table, derived via immunoSEQ multiplex PCR, lists solely in-frame clones and lacks some. Here the sample spans about 47,000 clones, about 48% being singletons. What was sequenced was stem cell memory CD4+ T cells from blood. The source of these receptors is a man aged 30-40 years with type 1 diabetes.

This clone was counted between two and nine times. V is TRBV29-1 and J is TRBJ2-5, with a possible D match to TRBD2 (6 bases). V gave up 5 bases and J gave up 9 bases, with 22 bases separating them. Germline CDR1 reads SQVTM; CDR2 reads ANQGSEA. The CDR3 has 14 amino acids. CDR3 sequence: CSVRGTGSLRAQYF. The CDR3 coding sequence is TGCAGCGTTCGCGGGACGGGCAGCCTCAGGGCCCAGTACTTC. The whole variable domain, remainder taken from reference TRBV29-1 and TRBJ2-5, is SAVISQKPSRDICQRGTSLTIQCQVDSQVTMMFWYRQQPGQSLTLIATANQGSEATYESGFVIDKFPISRPNLTFSTLTVSNMSPEDSSIYLCSVRGTGSLRAQYFGPGTRLLVL.

The chain recombines TRBV6-1 with TRBJ1-3, with D possibly TRBD1 on 6 matching bases. The germline V and J ends were trimmed by 8 bases and 0 bases, with 11 bases remaining between them. CDR3 size: 14 residues. Germline CDR1 reads MNHNS; CDR2 reads SASEGT. The CDR3 reads CASFGGLSGNTIYF. The CDR3 nucleotides are TGTGCCAGCTTCGGGGGGCTCTCTGGAAACACCATATATTTT.

This chain joins TRBV6-5 and TRBJ1-2, with 7 bases fitting TRBD1. Germline CDR1 and CDR2: MNHEY and SVGAGI. The CDR3 has 13 residues. V lost 1 base to trimming and J lost 10 bases; unmatched junction nucleotides: 6. The CDR3, as DNA: TGTGCCAGCAGTTACTTGCAGGGGACAGCCTACACCTTC. Encoded protein: CASSYLQGTAYTF.

This clone was found a few times. V is TRBV18 and J is TRBJ2-5; D uncertain. TRBJ2-7 matches the DNA end more closely, so the J call is doubtful. Germline V gene sequence: CDR1 KGHSH, CDR2 LQKENI. The CDR3 sequence is 12 residues long. The CDR3 loop reads CASSPPSYEQYF. The CDR3 DNA reads TGTGCCAGCTCACCACCGAGCTACGAGCAGTACTTC.

The V gene is TRBV19, the J gene TRBJ2-1; 8 bases line up with TRBD1. This CDR3 spans 16 amino acids. V shed 2 bases and J 6 bases; nucleotides not matched to a gene: 9. Germline CDR1 is LNHDA and CDR2 is SQIVND (reference sequence). The CDR3 nucleotides are TGTGCCAGTAGTATAACCCCAGGGGGCCGCATCAATGAGCAGTTCTTC. Protein sequence: CASSITPGGRINEQFF.

The chain employs TRBV28 and TRBJ2-7; 7 bases line up with TRBD1. This CDR3 spans 14 amino acids. V trimming: 3 bases; J trimming: 4 bases; junction bases outside the gene matches: 6. The germline gives CDR1 MDHEN, CDR2 SYDVKM. The DNA for the CDR3 is TGTGCCAGCAGTTTCGGCGACAGGGTATACGAGCAGTACTTC. This translates into CASSFGDRVYEQYF.

V gene TRBV6-1 combines with J gene TRBJ1-4; D gene uncertain. Germline values: CDR1 MNHNS, CDR2 SASEGT. Trimming cost V 5 bases and J 4 bases, with 11 bases left between them. This CDR3 spans 14 amino acids. The CDR3 DNA is TGTGCCAGCAGTAGCGCGGAGGGTAATGAAAAACTGTTTTTT. The encoded protein is CASSSAEGNEKLFF.